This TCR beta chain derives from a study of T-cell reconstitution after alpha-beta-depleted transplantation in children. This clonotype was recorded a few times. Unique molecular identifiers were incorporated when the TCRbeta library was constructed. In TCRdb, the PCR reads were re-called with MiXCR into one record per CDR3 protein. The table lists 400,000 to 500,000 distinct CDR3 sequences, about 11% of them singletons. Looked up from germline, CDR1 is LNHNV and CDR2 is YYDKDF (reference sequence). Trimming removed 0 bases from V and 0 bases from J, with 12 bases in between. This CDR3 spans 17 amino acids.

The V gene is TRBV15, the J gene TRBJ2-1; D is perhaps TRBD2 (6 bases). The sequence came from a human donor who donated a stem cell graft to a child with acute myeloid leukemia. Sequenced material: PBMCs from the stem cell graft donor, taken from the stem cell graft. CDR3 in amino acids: CATSRDAGTFSYNEQFF. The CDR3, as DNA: TGTGCCACCAGCAGAGATGCGGGGACCTTCTCCTACAATGAGCAGTTCTTC.